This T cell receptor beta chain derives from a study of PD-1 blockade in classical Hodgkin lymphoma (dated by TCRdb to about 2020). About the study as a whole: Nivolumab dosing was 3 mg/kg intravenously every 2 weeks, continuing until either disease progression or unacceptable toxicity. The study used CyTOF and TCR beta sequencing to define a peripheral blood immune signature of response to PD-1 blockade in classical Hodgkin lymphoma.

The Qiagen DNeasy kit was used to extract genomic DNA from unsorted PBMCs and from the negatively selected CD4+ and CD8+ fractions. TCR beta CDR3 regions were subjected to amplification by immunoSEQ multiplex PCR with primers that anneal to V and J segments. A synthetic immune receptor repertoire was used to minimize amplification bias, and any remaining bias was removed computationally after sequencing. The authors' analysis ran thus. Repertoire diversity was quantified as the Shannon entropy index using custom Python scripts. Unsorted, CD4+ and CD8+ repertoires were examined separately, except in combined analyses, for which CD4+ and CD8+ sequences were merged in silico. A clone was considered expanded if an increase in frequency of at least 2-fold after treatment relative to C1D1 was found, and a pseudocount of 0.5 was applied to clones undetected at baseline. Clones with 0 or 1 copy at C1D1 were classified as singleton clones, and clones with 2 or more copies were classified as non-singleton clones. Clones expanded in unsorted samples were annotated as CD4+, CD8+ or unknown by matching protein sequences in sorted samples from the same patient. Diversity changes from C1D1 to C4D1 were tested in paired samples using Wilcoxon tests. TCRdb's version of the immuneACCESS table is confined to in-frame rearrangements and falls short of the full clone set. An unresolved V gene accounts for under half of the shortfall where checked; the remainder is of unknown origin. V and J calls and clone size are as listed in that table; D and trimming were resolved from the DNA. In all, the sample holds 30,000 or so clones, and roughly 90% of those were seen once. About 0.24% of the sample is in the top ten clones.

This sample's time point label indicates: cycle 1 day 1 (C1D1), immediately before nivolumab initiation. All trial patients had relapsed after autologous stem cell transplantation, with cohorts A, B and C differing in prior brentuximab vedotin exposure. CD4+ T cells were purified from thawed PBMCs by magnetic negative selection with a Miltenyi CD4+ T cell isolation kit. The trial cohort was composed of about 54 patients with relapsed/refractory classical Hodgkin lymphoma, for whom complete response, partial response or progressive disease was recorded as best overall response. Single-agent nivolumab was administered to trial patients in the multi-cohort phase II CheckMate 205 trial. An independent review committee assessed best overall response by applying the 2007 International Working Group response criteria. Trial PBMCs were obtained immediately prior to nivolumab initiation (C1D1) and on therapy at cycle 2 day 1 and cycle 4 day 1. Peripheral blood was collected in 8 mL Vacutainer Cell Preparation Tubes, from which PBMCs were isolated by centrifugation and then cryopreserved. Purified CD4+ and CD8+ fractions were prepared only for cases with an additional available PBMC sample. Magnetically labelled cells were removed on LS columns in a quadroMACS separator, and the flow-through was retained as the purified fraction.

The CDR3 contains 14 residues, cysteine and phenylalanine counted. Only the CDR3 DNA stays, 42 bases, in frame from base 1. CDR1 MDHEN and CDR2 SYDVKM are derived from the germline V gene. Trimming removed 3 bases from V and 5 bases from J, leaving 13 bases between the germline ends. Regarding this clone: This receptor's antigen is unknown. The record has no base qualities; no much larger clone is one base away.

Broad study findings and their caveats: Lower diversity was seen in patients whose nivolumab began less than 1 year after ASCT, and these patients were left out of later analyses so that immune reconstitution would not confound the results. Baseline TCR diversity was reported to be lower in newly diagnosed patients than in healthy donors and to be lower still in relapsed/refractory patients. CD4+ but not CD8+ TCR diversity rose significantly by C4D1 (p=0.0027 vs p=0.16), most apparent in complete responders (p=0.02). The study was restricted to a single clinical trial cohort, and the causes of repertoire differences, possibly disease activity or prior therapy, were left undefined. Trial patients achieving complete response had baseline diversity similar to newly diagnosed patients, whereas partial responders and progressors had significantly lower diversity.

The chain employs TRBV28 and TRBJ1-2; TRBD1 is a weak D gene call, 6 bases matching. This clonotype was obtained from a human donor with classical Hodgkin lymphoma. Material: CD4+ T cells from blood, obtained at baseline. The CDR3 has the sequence CASSFLGTIYGYTF. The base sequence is TGTGCCAGCAGTTTTTTAGGGACAATTTATGGCTACACCTTC.